The 21 T cell receptor beta chains below all came from one sample that was sequenced in a study of beta chain features in type 1 diabetes. The study, taken as a whole, reports: Moderate but significant shortening of TCRB CDR3s was recorded in all four CD4+ subsets from Type 1 diabetes patients.

The isolated RNA, all of it, was reverse transcribed, so expressed TCRB transcripts were what got sequenced. Sequencing used immunoSEQ multiplex PCR; TCRdb keeps in-frame clones, though not all of them. The sample contains around 45,000 clones, approximately 44% of which appear only once. No cognate antigen is known for these TCRs. Sequenced: stem cell memory CD4+ T cells from blood. The receptors shown here come from a man aged 25 to 45 with type 1 diabetes.

CDR3: CASSYSRIGDSPLHF. For the CDR3, the DNA is TGTGCCAGCAGTTACTCTAGGATAGGGGATTCACCCCTCCACTTT. The rearrangement uses TRBV6-6 and TRBJ1-6, with D perhaps TRBD1 (5 bases). The CDR3 runs to 15 residues. The V end was cut by 0 bases, the J end by 8 bases, with 11 bases between. In germline, CDR1 is MNHNY, CDR2 SVGAGI (reference sequence).

This chain joins TRBV7-9 and TRBJ2-2; D uncertain. The CDR3 is made up of 16 amino acids. Germline CDR1 and CDR2: SEHNR and FQNEAQ (reference sequence). Trimming shortened V by 2 bases and J by 3 bases, and 13 bases separated the two germline ends. This chain's CDR3 is CASSLPKLPDTGELFF. The DNA of the CDR3 is TGTGCCAGCAGCTTACCGAAGTTACCGGACACCGGGGAGCTGTTTTTT.

The rearrangement joins TRBV7-9 to TRBJ2-7, with D tentatively TRBD2 (6 bases). The germline gives CDR1 SEHNR, CDR2 FQNEAQ (reference sequence). Trimming shortened V by 5 bases and J by 7 bases, and 18 bases separated the two germline ends. There are 14 residues in the CDR3. In DNA form, the CDR3 reads TGTGCCAGCAGCAAACGGACCCGGGAGTCAGAGCAGTACTTC. This codes for CASSKRTRESEQYF.

In this sample, this clone turned up a few times. The CDR3: CASTLLTANTGELFF. The CDR3 nucleotides read TGTGCCAGCACCCTCCTAACCGCGAACACCGGGGAGCTGTTTTTT. The chain carries TRBV28 and TRBJ2-2; the D is unclear. The CDR3 contains 15 residues. V lost 7 bases, J lost 0 bases, and 12 bases lay in between. The germline CDR1 and CDR2 sequences are MDHEN and SYDVKM. Variable domain in full (rest from reference TRBV28 and TRBJ2-2): DVKVTQSSRYLVKRTGEKVFLECVQDMDHENMFWYRQDPGLGLRLIYFSYDVKMKEKGDIPEGYSVSREKKERFSLILESASTNQTSMYLCASTLLTANTGELFFGEGSRLTVL.

The V call is TRBV5-1, the J call TRBJ2-5; 7 positions match TRBD1. CDR1 is SGHRS, CDR2 YFSETQ, per germline. V was pared by 0 bases and J by 4 bases, with 6 bases of the junction left unmatched. This CDR3 is built from 15 residues. CDR3 amino acids: CASSLVDRERETQYF. In DNA, the CDR3 is TGCGCCAGCAGCTTGGTTGACAGGGAGAGAGAGACCCAGTACTTC.

This clone was observed a handful of times. The V call is TRBV15, the J call TRBJ2-1, with TRBD2 matching over 11 bases. This CDR3 is 15 amino acids long. Germline V gene lookup returns CDR1 LNHNV and CDR2 YYDKDF (reference sequence). Trimming took 3 bases from V and 12 from J; bases not matched to a gene: 10. The CDR3 spells CATSRIGLAGTSQFF. CDR3 in DNA: TGTGCCACCAGCAGGATTGGACTAGCGGGCACATCGCAGTTCTTC.

The chain employs TRBV28 and TRBJ2-5, with TRBD1 matching over 7 bases. The germline V gene has CDR1 MDHEN and CDR2 SYDVKM. The CDR3 totals 15 residues. Trimming took 6 bases from V and 5 from J; bases not matched to a gene: 12. The chain's CDR3 is CASRWQDRFRETQYF. In DNA form, the CDR3 reads TGTGCCAGCAGATGGCAGGACAGGTTCAGGGAGACCCAGTACTTC.

The chain employs TRBV27 and TRBJ2-7, with D maybe TRBD1 (5 bases). This CDR3 contains 15 residues. Trimming cost V 0 bases and J 2 bases, with 11 bases left between them. Germline lookup yields CDR1 MNHEY and CDR2 SMNVEV (reference sequence). CDR3 protein: CASSLSAGPTYEQYF. CDR3 coding DNA: TGTGCCAGCAGTTTATCCGCAGGGCCTACCTACGAGCAGTACTTC.

Only a few counts were recorded for this clone. The J gene is TRBJ2-3, the V gene TRBV15; D might be TRBD1 (5 bases). Germline CDR1 reads LNHNV; CDR2 reads YYDKDF (reference sequence). Deletions cut 0 bases from V and 4 bases from J, with 11 bases between. CDR3 size: 15 residues. CDR3: CATSREAGLADTQYF. CDR3 coding DNA: TGTGCCACCAGCAGAGAGGCAGGGTTGGCAGATACGCAGTATTTT.

The rearrangement joins TRBV6-6 to TRBJ1-2; 11 nucleotides agree with TRBD1. Per the germline V gene, CDR1 is MNHNY and CDR2 is SVGAGI (reference sequence). This CDR3 contains 13 residues. Trimming removed 6 bases from V and 6 bases from J; junction bases left unmatched: 3. The DNA of the CDR3 is TGTGCCAGCAGGTGGACAGGGGGCGATGGCTACACCTTC. Translation: CASRWTGGDGYTF.

This clone was counted only a few times. The gene calls are TRBV10-3 and TRBJ2-3; 11 nucleotides align to TRBD2. Germline V gene lookup returns CDR1 ENHRY and CDR2 SYGVKD. The CDR3 spans 17 residues. V lost 6 bases, J lost 4 bases, and 12 bases stayed unmatched. In DNA form, the CDR3 reads TGTGCCATCAGGGACGGGACTAGCGGAAGAGGGGCAGATACGCAGTATTTT. Its translation is CAIRDGTSGRGADTQYF.

The rearrangement links TRBV18 to TRBJ2-2, with D unclear. The CDR3 contains 14 residues. V lost 2 bases and J 7 bases, leaving 11 bases between the germline ends. Germline V gene data show CDR1 as KGHSH and CDR2 as LQKENI. The CDR3 bases are TGTGCCAGCTCACCAGGCCTCCAGGACGGGGAGCTGTTTTTT. The encoded protein is CASSPGLQDGELFF. Full variable domain (outside the CDR3, taken from reference TRBV18 and TRBJ2-2): NAGVMQNPRHLVRRRGQEARLRCSPMKGHSHVYWYRQLPEEGLKFMVYLQKENIIDESGMPKERFSAEFPKEGPSILRIQQVVRGDSAAYFCASSPGLQDGELFFGEGSRLTVL.

A few counts support this clone. The chain recombines TRBV7-9 with TRBJ2-3; D gene ambiguous. Per germline, CDR1 SEHNR and CDR2 FQNEAQ (reference sequence). V dropped 0 bases and J dropped 2 bases, with 12 bases sitting between them. The CDR3 length is 16 residues. The CDR3 loop reads CASSLALWQATDTQYF. The DNA of the CDR3 is TGTGCCAGCAGCTTAGCGCTTTGGCAGGCCACAGATACGCAGTATTTT.

This rearrangement joins TRBV7-9 to TRBJ1-1; the D is unclear. The CDR3 runs 10 residues. From germline, CDR1 is SEHNR and CDR2 FQNEAQ (reference sequence). With 11 bases removed from V and 2 bases from J, the gap between germline ends came to 6 bases. The CDR3 sequence: CAGENTEAFF. Here the CDR3 DNA reads TGTGCCGGAGAAAACACTGAAGCTTTCTTT.

The genes are TRBV5-1 and TRBJ1-2, with TRBD1 matching over 8 bases. The CDR3 runs 14 residues. Trimming took 0 bases from V and 4 from J; bases not matched to a gene: 2. From germline, CDR1 is SGHRS and CDR2 YFSETQ. In nucleotides, the CDR3 is TGCGCCAGCAGCTTGGAGACAGGGGCCTATGGCTACACCTTC. As protein: CASSLETGAYGYTF.

This chain uses TRBV4-3 with TRBJ1-2; maybe TRBD1 (5 bases). The ends were cut back, 0 bases at V and 11 bases at J, with 13 bases in the middle. The V gene's germline CDR1 is LGHNA and CDR2 YSLEER. This CDR3 region has 13 residues. The CDR3: CASSQEVGDSYTF. The CDR3 DNA sequence: TGCGCCAGCAGCCAAGAAGTGGGGGACTCATACACCTTC.

The chain combines TRBV27 with TRBJ2-1; D is possibly TRBD2 (6 bases). The CDR3 extends over 13 amino acids. The V gene lost 5 bases and the J gene lost 11 bases, with 16 bases spanning the gap. CDR1 is MNHEY, CDR2 SMNVEV, per germline (reference sequence). The chain's CDR3 is CASSALATSKQFF. In DNA form, the CDR3 reads TGTGCCAGCAGTGCTCTAGCGACCAGCAAGCAGTTCTTC.

This chain connects TRBV4-2 to TRBJ2-7, with a possible D match to TRBD2 (6 bases). V dropped 0 bases and J dropped 4 bases, with 7 bases sitting between them. The CDR3 is 13 amino acids. Looked up from germline, CDR1 is LGHNA and CDR2 is YNFKEQ. CDR3 DNA sequence: TGTGCCAGCAGCCAAGATCGGGGGTACGAGCAGTACTTC. It is translated as CASSQDRGYEQYF.

A few counts support this clone. The V and J genes are TRBV5-1 and TRBJ1-2, with no clear D. Germline V gene sequence: CDR1 SGHRS, CDR2 YFSETQ. The CDR3 runs 15 residues. Trimming shortened V by 0 bases and J by 6 bases, and 15 bases separated the two germline ends. DNA of the CDR3: TGCGCCAGCAGCTTGGCAAATAGGGAGGTTGATGGCTACACCTTC. This encodes CASSLANREVDGYTF.

The rearrangement links TRBV4-3 to TRBJ2-5, with 7 bases that match TRBD1. The V segment lost 1 base and the J segment 1 base; nucleotides outside the gene matches: 3. This CDR3 has 15 amino acids. The germline V gene has CDR1 LGHNA and CDR2 YSLEER. Here the CDR3 reads CASSQGRTGQETQYF. The DNA of the CDR3 is TGCGCCAGCAGCCAAGGCAGGACAGGCCAAGAGACCCAGTACTTC.

This clone was counted a few times. V is TRBV5-4 and J is TRBJ2-4; the D gene is possibly TRBD1 (5 bases). The CDR3 totals 13 residues. Germline V gene sequence: CDR1 SGHNT, CDR2 YYREEE (reference sequence). V was pared by 1 base and J by 9 bases, with 11 bases between. The CDR3 spells CASSLRGMVIQYF. As DNA, the CDR3 is TGTGCCAGCAGCTTGAGGGGCATGGTCATTCAGTACTTC. Filled out from reference TRBV5-4 and TRBJ2-4, the complete variable domain reads ETGVTQSPTHLIKTRGQQVTLRCSSQSGHNTVSWYQQALGQGPQFIFQYYREEENGRGNFPPRFSGLQFPNYSSELNVNALELDDSALYLCASSLRGMVIQYFGAGTRLSVL.